A single sample is the source of the 19 T cell receptor beta chains below, sequenced in a study of CD8 T cells in ankylosing spondylitis. One entry per CDR3 protein, called by TCRdb with MiXCR from the 5' RACE reads. The repertoire consists of hundreds of thousands of distinct CDR3 sequences, with about 19% occurring once and the leading ten covering around 7.8%. Material for sequencing was blood, either unsorted or a sorted T cell fraction (not recorded which). The receptors come from a male donor with ankylosing spondylitis or in good health (not recorded which).

This clonotype was seen many times. This rearrangement joins TRBV6-5 to TRBJ2-7; tentatively, D is TRBD1 (6 bases). V lost 6 bases to trimming and J lost 4 bases, with 13 bases between them. There are 13 residues in the CDR3. Germline V lookup: CDR1 MNHEY, CDR2 SVGAGI. CDR3 in amino acids: CASSYRVWYEQYV. The CDR3 DNA sequence: TGTGCCAGCAGCTACAGGGTATGGTACGAGCAGTACGTC.

The genes are TRBV25-1 and TRBJ1-3; 10 positions match TRBD1. Trimming at V came to 4 bases and at J to 2 bases, leaving 8 bases not matched to a gene. The CDR3 is 17 residues long. Per germline, CDR1 MGHDK and CDR2 SYGVNS. CDR3: CASSAYGTGETGNTIYF. The CDR3, as DNA: TGTGCCAGCAGTGCATACGGGACAGGGGAAACTGGAAACACCATATATTTT.

V usage is TRBV5-6 and J usage is TRBJ2-7; possible D gene TRBD1, 5 bases. The CDR3 covers 16 residues. The germline gives CDR1 SGHDT, CDR2 YYEEEE. The CDR3 nucleotides read TGTGCCAGCAGCCGGAGACAGTTAAGTAGCTCCCACGAGCAGTACGTC. Translating it yields CASSRRQLSSSHEQYV.

Turning to this clonotype: One end of the junction fails to match germline, which may point to a read error. V gene TRBV5-1 combines with J gene TRBJ2-2; 8 bases are shared with TRBD1. The CDR3 consists of 18 residues. CDR1 and CDR2 (germline): SGHRS, YFSETQ. Here the CDR3 reads CASSRLPRQGTNTGELLF. As DNA, the CDR3 is TGCGCCAGCAGTCGCTTGCCCCGACAGGGGACGAACACCGGGGAGCTGCTTTTT.

V usage is TRBV5-1 and J usage is TRBJ2-2; D is undetermined. V was shortened by 0 bases and J by 6 bases, with 6 bases between the two germline ends. CDR1 and CDR2 from the germline V gene are SGHRS and YFSETQ. The CDR3 extends over 13 amino acids. The CDR3 DNA is TGCGCCAGCAGCTTGGAGGCGTCCGGGGAGCTGTTTTTT. Its protein is CASSLEASGELFF.

This clonotype was counted only a few times. The chain joins TRBV5-6 to TRBJ2-2; TRBD2 agrees at 16 bases. This CDR3 is built from 20 residues. Looked up from germline, CDR1 is SGHDT and CDR2 is YYEEEE. The V and J ends lost 4 bases and 6 bases, in that order; junction bases with no gene match: 15. The CDR3 loop reads CASSRMGLAGGPTRAGELFF. The CDR3 nucleotides are TGTGCCAGCAGCCGAATGGGACTAGCGGGAGGGCCAACAAGAGCCGGGGAGCTGTTTTTT.

This clonotype was seen at least ten times. This chain uses TRBV20-1 with TRBJ1-1; weak D call: TRBD1 (6 bases). There are 13 residues in the CDR3. Germline V CDR1 and CDR2: DFQATT, SNEGSKA (reference sequence). Trimming removed 6 bases from V and 1 base from J, with 12 bases in between. CDR3 amino acids: CSAPPGQNTEAFF. CDR3 DNA: TGCAGTGCCCCCCCGGGACAGAACACTGAAGCTTTCTTT.

This clonotype was counted ten times or more. V and J are TRBV6-5 and TRBJ1-5; possibly TRBD1 for D (5 bases). The V end was cut by 2 bases, the J end by 5 bases, with 10 bases between. Per germline, CDR1 MNHEY and CDR2 SVGAGI. There are 14 residues in the CDR3. The CDR3 nucleotides read TGTGCCAGCAGTTACCTCGGCAGGGATCAGCCCCAGCATTTT. Translated: CASSYLGRDQPQHF.

This clonotype turned up a few times. The V call is TRBV5-1, the J call TRBJ1-5; 7 bases agree with TRBD1. With V trimmed by 0 bases and J by 4 bases, 7 bases remained unmatched. This CDR3 is 16 amino acids long. Germline CDR1 and CDR2: SGHRS and YFSETQ. CDR3 in amino acids: CASSLDATGSNQPQHF. CDR3 DNA sequence: TGCGCCAGCAGCTTGGATGCGACAGGGAGTAATCAGCCCCAGCATTTT.

Only a few counts were recorded for this clonotype. Written as DNA, the CDR3 is TGTGCCAGCAGCGGGACGTGGGCTGGGGCCAACGTCCTGACTTTC. It is translated as CASSGTWAGANVLTF. The genes are TRBV7-2 and TRBJ2-6; D assignment may be TRBD1 or TRBD2 (5 bases each). V dropped 5 bases and J dropped 2 bases, with 10 bases sitting between them. The CDR3 length is 15 residues. Per germline, CDR1 SGHTA and CDR2 FQGNSA.

The sample holds a few counts of this clonotype. The CDR3 DNA sequence: TGTGCCAGCGAAAGGGGGGGGAATACAGATACGCAGTATTTT. Protein product: CASERGGNTDTQYF. The V gene is TRBV28, the J gene TRBJ2-3; the D gene is possibly TRBD2 (7 bases). The CDR3 runs to 14 residues. Germline loops: CDR1 MDHEN, CDR2 SYDVKM. V lost 8 bases, J lost 3 bases, and 15 bases lay in between.

The chain has TRBV7-9 and TRBJ2-2; weak D call: TRBD2 (6 bases). Trimming shortened V by 0 bases and J by 2 bases, and 10 bases separated the two germline ends. Germline CDR1 SEHNR, CDR2 FQNEAQ (reference sequence). The CDR3 has 16 amino acids. The CDR3 DNA is TGTGCCAGCAGCTTAGCGGCCGGGACTAACACCGGGGAGCTGTTTTTT. It encodes CASSLAAGTNTGELFF.

Of note for this clonotype: This may be a read error: a much more frequent sequence differs by one nucleotide. This chain joins TRBV28 and TRBJ1-2; D not resolved. The ends were cut back, 2 bases at V and 4 bases at J, with 11 bases in the middle. The CDR3 totals 14 residues. In germline, CDR1 is MDHEN, CDR2 SYDVKM. The CDR3 protein is CASSLAGLPYGYTF. In DNA form, the CDR3 reads TGTGCCAGCAGTTTAGCGGGGTTGCCCTATGGCTACACCTTC.

CDR3 protein: CASSLAGTGIGELFF. In nucleotides, the CDR3 is TGTGCCAGCAGTTTAGCCGGGACAGGGATAGGGGAGCTGTTTTTT. The chain has TRBV12-3 or TRBV12-4 and TRBJ2-2; the match to TRBD1 covers 9 bases. This CDR3 has 15 amino acids. J lost 8 bases, V lost 0 bases, and 4 bases had no gene match.

The V gene is TRBV7-2, the J gene TRBJ2-3; no reliable D call. The CDR3 has 15 residues. CDR1 is SGHTA, CDR2 FQGNSA, per germline. V was clipped by 1 base and J by 2 bases, with 10 bases between them. DNA for the CDR3: TGTGCCAGCAGCTTAGATGGGGAAATCACAGATACGCAGTATTTT. It encodes CASSLDGEITDTQYF. Full variable domain (remainder filled in from reference TRBV7-2 and TRBJ2-3): GAGVSQSPSNKVTEKGKDVELRCDPISGHTALYWYRQSLGQGLEFLIYFQGNSAPDKSGLPSDRFSAERTGGSVSTLTIQRTQQEDSAVYLCASSLDGEITDTQYFGPGTRLTVL.

The V gene is TRBV9, the J gene TRBJ2-7; D possibly corresponds to TRBD1 (5 bases). CDR3 length equals 13 residues. Per germline, CDR1 SGDLS and CDR2 YYNGEE. The V end lost 4 bases, the J end lost 2 bases, and 10 bases lay between the germline ends. The CDR3 DNA is TGTGCCAGCAGCCCGGACAAACCCTACGAGCAGTACGTC. It translates to CASSPDKPYEQYV.

This clonotype has a handful of counts. The rearrangement links TRBV7-6 to TRBJ2-5; the match to TRBD2 covers 9 bases. V dropped 3 bases and J dropped 7; count of bases not matched to a gene: 6. In germline, CDR1 is SGHVS, CDR2 FNYEAQ. The CDR3 length is 14 residues. Here the CDR3 reads CASSLSSGGGTQYF. CDR3 in DNA: TGTGCCAGCAGCTTGAGTAGCGGGGGCGGGACCCAGTACTTC.

The rearrangement joins TRBV5-6 to TRBJ1-3; TRBD1 is a possible D gene (6 bases). This CDR3 spans 15 amino acids. Germline CDR1 reads SGHDT; CDR2 reads YYEEEE. V was pared by 4 bases and J by 0 bases, with 11 bases between. The CDR3 sequence: CASSEGGYSGNTIYF. CDR3 in DNA: TGTGCCAGCAGCGAAGGGGGATACTCTGGAAACACCATATATTTT. The whole variable domain, remainder taken from reference TRBV5-6 and TRBJ1-3, is DAGVTQSPTHLIKTRGQQVTLRCSPKSGHDTVSWYQQALGQGPQFIFQYYEEEERQRGNFPDRFSGHQFPNYSSELNVNALLLGDSALYLCASSEGGYSGNTIYFGEGSWLTVV.

J is TRBJ2-7 and V is TRBV5-6, with D possibly being TRBD1 or TRBD2 (6 bases each). Germline CDR1 reads SGHDT; CDR2 reads YYEEEE. The V end was cut by 0 bases, the J end by 5 bases, with 12 bases between. This CDR3 is 14 amino acids long. The CDR3 is CASSLGGAHHEQYV. The CDR3 DNA reads TGTGCCAGCAGCTTGGGGGGGGCGCACCACGAGCAGTACGTC.